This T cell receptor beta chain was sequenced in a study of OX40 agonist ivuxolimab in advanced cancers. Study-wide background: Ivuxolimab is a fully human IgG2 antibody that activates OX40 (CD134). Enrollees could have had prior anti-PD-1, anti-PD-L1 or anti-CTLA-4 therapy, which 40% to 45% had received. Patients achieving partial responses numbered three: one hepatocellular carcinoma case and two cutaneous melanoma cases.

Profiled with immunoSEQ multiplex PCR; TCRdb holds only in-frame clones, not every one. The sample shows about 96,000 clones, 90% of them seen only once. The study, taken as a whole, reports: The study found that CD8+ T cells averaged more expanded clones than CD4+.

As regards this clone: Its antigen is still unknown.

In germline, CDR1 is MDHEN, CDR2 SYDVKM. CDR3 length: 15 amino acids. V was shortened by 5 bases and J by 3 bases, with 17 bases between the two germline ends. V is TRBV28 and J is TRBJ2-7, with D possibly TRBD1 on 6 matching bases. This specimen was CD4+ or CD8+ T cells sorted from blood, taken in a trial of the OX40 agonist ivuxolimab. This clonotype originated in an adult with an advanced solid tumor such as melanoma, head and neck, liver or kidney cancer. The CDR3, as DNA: TGTGCCAGCAGTCCCCCCGGACACAGGGTCTACGAGCAGTACTTC. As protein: CASSPPGHRVYEQYF.